Included here is one T cell receptor (beta chain) sequence, with context. What antigen it recognizes has not been identified. Base qualities are missing; no much larger clone stands one base away. In total, 666 healthy bone marrow donors made up the cohort. At the time of sampling, all cohort members were nominally healthy, though unrecorded immune exposures were likely present. The donor tested CMV seronegative and was one of the 352 seronegative cohort members. A peripheral blood sample was provided by each donor, and peripheral blood mononuclear cells were used for TCR beta sequencing. Genomic DNA was extracted from the blood cell samples with the Qiagen DNeasy Blood Extraction Kit. CDR1 SGHTA and CDR2 FQGTGA were looked up in the germline V gene. The CDR3 starts with the cysteine, ends with the phenylalanine, and has 14 residues. CDR3 DNA only is kept here, 42 bases in frame from base 1. V is reduced by 8 bases and J by 6 bases, leaving a spacing of 20 bases between them.

The sample comes from a study of cytomegalovirus exposure and HLA in healthy donors (dated by TCRdb to 2017 to 2019). The study in broad terms: An earlier analysis of several hundred of the donors reported about 290 Gb of sequence data and more than 90 million unique TCR beta sequences from some 180 million T cells. Rather than drawing on any new phenotypic data, the later analysis identified candidate immune exposures from TCR beta sequences and the way those sequences occurred across donors. In addition to the first cohort of 666 subjects, a separate validation cohort of around 110 different subjects was used. About 5 DR-DQ haplotypes were handled as single units for association and clustering, since linkage in the cohort was strong. An earlier analysis of around 580 of the donors used high-throughput TCR beta sequencing to judge whether each TCR beta V gene segment behaved as functional or pseudogenic. An early release covering around 630 HLA-typed donors comprised approximately 300 gigabases of sequencing data and around 86 million unique TCR sequences. To predict cytomegalovirus infection status, the study brought together high-throughput TCR immunosequencing, statistical association of individual TCRs with disease status, and machine learning. Using immunosequencing, the study profiled T cell repertoires from around 670 subjects and related those repertoires to cytomegalovirus serostatus. The number of typed donors differed by locus: about 620-640 for A, B, C, DRB1 and DQB1; 522 for DQA1; some 590 for DPA1; and roughly 450 for DPB1. Among the roughly 370 genotyped donors, approximately 77% belonged to the genetic ancestry cluster associated with self-reported Caucasian donors. A later analysis re-analyzed previously published TCR beta repertoires from about 730 donors and added high-resolution HLA genotyping to study TCR occurrence patterns. Among approximately 370 genotyped donors of the cohort, an average of approximately 240,000 unique TCR beta nucleotide sequences was sequenced per donor, of which approximately 19% were non-productive. A later genetic analysis used genome-wide SNP genotypes for about 60% of the roughly 670 donors, treating that subset as a discovery cohort. Both class I and class II loci were covered by HLA typing, at four-digit resolution. The aim of the study was to test whether cataloging public T cell receptors could identify signatures of past pathogen exposure. Every repertoire in the discovery cohort had been generated on one and the same sequencing platform. Alongside the repertoire data, information on donor age, sex, ethnicity and CMV serostatus was compiled.

The library was prepared using the immunoSEQ multiplex PCR assay. For the multiplex PCR, a mixture combining 60 forward primers for TCR Vbeta segments and 13 reverse primers for TCR Jbeta segments was used. A multiplex PCR assay on genomic DNA amplified the CDR3 region of rearranged TCR beta genes. The amplified TCR beta libraries were sequenced on the Illumina HiSeq System as 87-base-pair reads. Under the source paper's analysis protocol: A later analysis tallied roughly 78 million unique TCR beta chains across the 660 or so repertoires, and approximately 12 million of those chains were shared by two or more donors. Raw reads were error-corrected and collapsed into unique sequences by a nearest-neighbor algorithm in which closely related sequences were merged to remove PCR and sequencing errors. To assign V, D and J gene segments, CDR3 sequences were aligned to IMGT reference sequences. For a sequence to be retained, at least a six-nucleotide match to both a V gene segment and a J gene segment was required. Rearrangements were called productive when the CDR3 lacked stop codons and stayed in frame with V and J; all others were non-productive. CDR3 was defined according to IMGT convention as the region running from the second conserved V-encoded cysteine to the conserved J-encoded phenylalanine. In an earlier analysis of approximately 500 of the donors, sequences lacking an unambiguous match to a single V gene segment were excluded. An earlier analysis of about 590 of the donors classified V segments as functional when productive rearrangements were above 56.7% and as segregating when the standard deviation between donors was above 5%. A statistical classification framework was built to diagnose cytomegalovirus status from the catalog of TCR beta chain sequences. In a later analysis, V and J genes were assigned by comparing TCR nucleotide sequences against IMGT/GENE-DB human TR gene sequences. In a later analysis, CDR3 sequences and most-parsimonious VDJ recombination scenarios were assigned using the TCRdist pipeline. In a later analysis, every TCR beta chain was defined by the combination of its CDR3 amino acid sequence and its V-gene family, and reads without a unique V-gene family were dropped. A later analysis removed several hundred highly shared, low-generation-probability nucleotide sequences to deal with suspected cross-contamination and a sequencing artifact. In a later analysis, a clonal expansion index was calculated for each public chain from normalized within-repertoire ranks of inferred template counts. Generation probabilities in a later analysis came from a VDJ recombination model fitted to out-of-frame rearrangements, and those results were checked against IGoR. Hypergeometric tests were used in a later analysis to score TCR-TCR, TCR-HLA and TCR-CMV co-occurrence, with a repertoire-size bias correction applied to the TCR pairs. False discovery rates were estimated in a later analysis by permuting HLA or CMV assignments 20 times. In a later analysis, co-occurring TCRs were grouped using DBSCAN, with TCRdist sequence similarity added in when clustering inside HLA-allele-positive subsets. Co-occurrence clustering excluded repertoires with fewer than 30,000 or more than 120,000 public chains, plus five with anomalous nucleotide sharing. This is the immuneACCESS table as TCRdb keeps it, with only in-frame sequences that have V and J called. A part of the clones is gone; compared with another copy, unresolved V genes explain less than half, and the rest is unexplained. V and J calls plus clone size are reproduced from that table; the DNA served to infer D and trimming. The sample table shows approximately 140,000 clones, and 75% are seen once. Over 3% of the sample is in the top ten clones.

The paper as a whole reports these results and caveats: A cluster of highly shared sequence variants was judged likely to be a technical artifact of the sequencing pipeline. Only TCR beta chains were sequenced in this cohort, and the absence of alpha or paired-chain data limited detectable features. An association between a missense DCLRE1C variant and V-gene and J-gene trimming of TCR beta chains was found in a later genetic analysis and replicated in an independent cohort. Correlated functional status among segregating V segments might reflect linkage disequilibrium, but an unknown experimental factor could not be ruled out. In a later analysis, TCR association rates were found to vary across HLA loci, with the most associated TCRs seen for DRB1 alleles and the fewest for HLA-C alleles. A further reported finding was that TCR beta sequences accurately predicted the HLA-A and HLA-B alleles for most subjects in the first cohort. Most CMV-associated TCR beta chains appeared to be HLA-restricted in a later analysis, and the HLA associations seemed to be driven largely by CMV exposure. When HLA alleles, especially DR and DQ, strongly co-occurred, attributing TCR associations to individual alleles was difficult. The authors suggested that the approach could potentially be extended to other disease states and immunological phenotypes. Cytomegalovirus status was reported to be diagnosed by the classifier with high specificity and sensitivity in both the original and validation cohorts. In an earlier analysis of more than 450 of the donors, most TCR beta V segments were observed in productive rearrangements about 87% or about 30% of the time, broadly matching IMGT annotations. Some IMGT-functional V segments, including TRBV6-2 and TRBV6-3, could not be distinguished by the 87-base-pair reads and were therefore excluded. A later analysis found that HLA-associated TCR beta chains were more clonally expanded and had lower generation probabilities than equally common non-associated chains. Specific HLA alleles were associated with 15,000 to 20,000 TCR beta sequences at a false discovery rate of 0.05 in a later analysis. A later analysis reported that several top co-occurrence clusters appeared linked to parvovirus B19, influenza, CMV and Epstein-Barr virus. Approximately 18 rarely observed V segments, including chromosome 9 orphons, were excluded from the earlier analysis of several hundred of the donors because counts were too low. According to a later genetic analysis, donors in an Asian-associated ancestry cluster had fewer N-insertions in productive TCRs than the approximately 670-donor mean. Presence/absence analyses assumed roughly uniform sequencing depth across donors, an assumption that may not hold. The study listed 150 to 200 TCR beta chains as associated with cytomegalovirus. Because some donors lacked HLA typing at each locus, the association tests relied only on the typed subset. Most TCR sequences were seen in very few donors, while some public TCRs were found in many individuals. A few of the identified cytomegalovirus-associated TCR beta chains were confirmed in vitro to be specific for cytomegalovirus antigens. CMV serostatus was the only immune exposure information available for the cohort.

The sample taken for sequencing was PBMCs. This sequence was found in a man aged 35-49 years in good health and CMV-seronegative. The chain couples TRBV7-3 to TRBJ2-7; the D gene is perhaps TRBD2, on 7 matching bases. The nucleotides are TGTGCCAGCTCTTACCAAGGGGGGGATGGCGAGCAGTACTTC. Its product reads: CASSYQGGDGEQYF.